The clone carrying this T cell receptor beta chain was seen at least ten times. Antigen unknown. This sample stems from a study of regulatory T cells in long-lasting Graves disease. Broader study findings: Patients with persistent disease showed a bias toward TRBV28, TRBJ1-2 and TRBJ2-5. Few sampled subjects may have lowered accuracy.

Arm-PCR with iRepertoire HTBI primers amplified the CDR3 regions for these TCR beta libraries. From the multiplex PCR reads, TCRdb called clonotypes with MiXCR, one entry per CDR3 protein. Here the sample spans 450,000 or so distinct CDR3 sequences, less than 25% being singletons. Time point defined: persistent/refractory GD, antithyroid drugs over 5 years with positive TRAb. RNA from PBMCs was the source of the TCR library. The ends were cut back, 10 bases at V and 7 bases at J, with 16 bases in the middle. From germline, CDR1 is MNHNS and CDR2 SASEGT. This CDR3 region has 13 residues. This clonotype was obtained from a female donor with Graves disease. This sequence joins TRBV6-1 and TRBJ2-2; D is uncertain. The sample here was peripheral blood mononuclear cells (PBMCs), taken when the disease was refractory, from a patient treated with antithyroid drugs. The CDR3 DNA is TGTGCCACCGAACGAGCATTCAACGGGGAGCTGTTTTTT. It translates to CATERAFNGELFF.